A single TCR beta chain is shown here with its context. Its antigen is undetermined. The study made its TRB cDNA libraries by 5' RACE, adding UMI labels. TCRdb derives one entry per CDR3 protein from the 5' RACE reads, leaving out DNA. The sample includes around 40,000 distinct CDR3 sequences. Definition of naive CD8+ T cells rested on a CD45RO-CCR7+CD27+CD95- profile. The data stem from a study of CXCR3-negative and CXCR3-positive naive CD8 T cells. Study-wide findings and caveats: Fresh PBMCs went into most assays, and CXCR3 expression partly declined after cryopreservation.

The length of the CDR3 is 14 residues. The V gene's germline CDR1 is LNHDA and CDR2 SQIVND (reference sequence). This chain joins TRBV19 and TRBJ1-5. The material sequenced was naive CXCR3- CD8+ T cells from blood. Subset of the sample: CD45RO-CCR7+CD27+CD95- naive CD8+ T cells lacking CXCR3 (TNR3-). This receptor was identified in a human donor in good health. Some clones in this sample may be carry-over from other donors' samples. CDR3 in amino acids: CATGEGFPNQPQHF.